This T cell receptor (beta chain) was captured by sequencing in a study of blood T cell repertoires in COVID-19. At the level of the study: Material from acute and convalescent COVID-19 was sourced from the United States, Italy and Spain. T cells, B-cell-depleted T cells, or PBMCs provided the cDNA or gDNA that served as material.

In this sample, this clone turned up a few times. Authors' processing steps: For nucleated cells, counts were estimated from reference gene primer amplification. Produced via immunoSEQ multiplex PCR; TCRdb's table is partial and in-frame only. The D gene and trimming were derived from the DNA, and the V and J assignments and clone size from that table. Of some 290,000 clones in the sample, roughly 87% are singletons; the top ten hold 2% to 2.5%. V shed 8 bases and J shed 8 bases, with 21 bases lying between them. Germline CDR1 reads MNHEY; CDR2 reads SVGAGI. This CDR3 comprises 14 residues. The TCR originated in a woman aged 45-65 years who had recovered from COVID-19. The rearrangement uses TRBV6-5 and TRBJ1-2, with D tentatively TRBD1 (6 bases). Specimen: peripheral blood. CDR3 in amino acids: CASRINTGYGGYTF. In nucleotides, the CDR3 is TGTGCCAGCCGCATCAATACAGGGTATGGAGGCTACACCTTC.